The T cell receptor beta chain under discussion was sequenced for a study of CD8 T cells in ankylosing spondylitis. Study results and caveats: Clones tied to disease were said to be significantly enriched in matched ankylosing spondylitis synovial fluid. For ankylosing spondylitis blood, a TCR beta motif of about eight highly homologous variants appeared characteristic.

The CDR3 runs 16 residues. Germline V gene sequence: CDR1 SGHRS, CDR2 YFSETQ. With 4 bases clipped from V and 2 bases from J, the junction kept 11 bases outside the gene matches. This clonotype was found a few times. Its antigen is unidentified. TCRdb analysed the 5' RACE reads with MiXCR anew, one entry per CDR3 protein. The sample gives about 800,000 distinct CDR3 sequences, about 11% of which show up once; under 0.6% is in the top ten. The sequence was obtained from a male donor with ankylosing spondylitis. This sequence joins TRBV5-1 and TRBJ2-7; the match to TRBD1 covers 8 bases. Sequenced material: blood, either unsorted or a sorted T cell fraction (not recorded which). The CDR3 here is CASSRSTGELAYEQYF. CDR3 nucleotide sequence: TGCGCCAGCAGCCGATCGACAGGGGAACTGGCCTACGAGCAGTACTTC.